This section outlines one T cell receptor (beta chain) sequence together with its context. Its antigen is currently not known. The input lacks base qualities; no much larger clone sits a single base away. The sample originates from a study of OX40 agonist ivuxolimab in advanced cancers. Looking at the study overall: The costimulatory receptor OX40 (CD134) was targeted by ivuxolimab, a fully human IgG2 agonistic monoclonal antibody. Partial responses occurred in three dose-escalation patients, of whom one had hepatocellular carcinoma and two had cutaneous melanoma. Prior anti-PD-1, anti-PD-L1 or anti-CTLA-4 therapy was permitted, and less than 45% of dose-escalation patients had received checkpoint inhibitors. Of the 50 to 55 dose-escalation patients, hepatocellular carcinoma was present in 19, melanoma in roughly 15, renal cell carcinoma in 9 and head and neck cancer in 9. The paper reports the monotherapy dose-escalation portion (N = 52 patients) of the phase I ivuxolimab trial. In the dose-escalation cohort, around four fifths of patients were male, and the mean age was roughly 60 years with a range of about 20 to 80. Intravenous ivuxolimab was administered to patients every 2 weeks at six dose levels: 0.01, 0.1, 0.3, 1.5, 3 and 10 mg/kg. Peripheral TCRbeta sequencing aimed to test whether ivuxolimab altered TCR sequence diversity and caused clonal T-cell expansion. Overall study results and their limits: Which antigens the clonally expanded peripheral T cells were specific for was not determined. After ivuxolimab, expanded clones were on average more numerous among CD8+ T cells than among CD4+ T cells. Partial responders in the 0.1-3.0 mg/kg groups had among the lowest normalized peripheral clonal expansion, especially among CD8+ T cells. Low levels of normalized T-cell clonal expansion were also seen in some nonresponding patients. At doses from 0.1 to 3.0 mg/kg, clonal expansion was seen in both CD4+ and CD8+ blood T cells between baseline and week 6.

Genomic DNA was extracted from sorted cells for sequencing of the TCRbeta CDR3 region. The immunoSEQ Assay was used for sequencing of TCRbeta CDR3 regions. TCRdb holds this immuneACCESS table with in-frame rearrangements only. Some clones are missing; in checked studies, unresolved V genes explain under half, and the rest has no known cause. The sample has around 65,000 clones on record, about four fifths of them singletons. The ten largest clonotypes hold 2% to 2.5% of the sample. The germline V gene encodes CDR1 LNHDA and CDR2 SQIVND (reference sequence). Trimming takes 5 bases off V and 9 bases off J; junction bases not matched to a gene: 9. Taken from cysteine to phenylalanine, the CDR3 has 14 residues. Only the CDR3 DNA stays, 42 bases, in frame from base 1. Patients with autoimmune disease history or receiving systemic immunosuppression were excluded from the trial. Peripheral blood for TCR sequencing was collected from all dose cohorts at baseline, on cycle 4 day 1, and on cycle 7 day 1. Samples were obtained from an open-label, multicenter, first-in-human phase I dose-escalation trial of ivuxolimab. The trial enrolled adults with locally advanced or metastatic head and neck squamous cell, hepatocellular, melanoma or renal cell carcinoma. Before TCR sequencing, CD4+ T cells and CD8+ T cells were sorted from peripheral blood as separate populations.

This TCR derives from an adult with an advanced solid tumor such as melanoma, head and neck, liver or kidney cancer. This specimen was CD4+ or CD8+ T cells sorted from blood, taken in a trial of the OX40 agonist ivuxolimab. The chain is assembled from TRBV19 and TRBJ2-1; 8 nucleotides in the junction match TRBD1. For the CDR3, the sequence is CASSAIRGQGEQFF. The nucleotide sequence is TGTGCCAGTAGTGCGATCAGGGGGCAGGGTGAGCAGTTCTTC.